What follows are 17 T cell receptor beta chains derived from one specimen sequenced in a study of T cell responses to AZD1222 COVID-19 vaccine. Measured with immunoSEQ multiplex PCR; TCRdb has only the in-frame clones, and not every one. The sample comprises 80,000 or so clones, 90% of which are singletons, and roughly 5.6% rests with the top ten. The material sequenced was peripheral blood, taken on day 0 of AZD1222 vaccination. The receptors shown here come from an adult in good health.

The chain employs TRBV9 and TRBJ2-1; D perhaps matches TRBD2 (6 bases). This CDR3 is 15 amino acids long. V dropped 0 bases and J dropped 6 bases, with 13 bases sitting between them. From germline, CDR1 is SGDLS and CDR2 YYNGEE. The CDR3, as DNA: TGTGCCAGCAGCGTAGTGGCCCGGGGGATCAATGAGCAGTTCTTC. Its translation is CASSVVARGINEQFF. Combining the CDR3 with reference TRBV9 and TRBJ2-1 gives the whole variable domain DSGVTQTPKHLITATGQRVTLRCSPRSGDLSVYWYQQSLDQGLQFLIQYYNGEERAKGNILERFSAQQFPDLHSELNLSSLELGDSALYFCASSVVARGINEQFFGPGTRLTVL.

This rearrangement joins TRBV5-4 to TRBJ2-7, with 13 bases matching TRBD2. The CDR3 sequence is 14 residues long. CDR1 is SGHNT, CDR2 YYREEE, per germline (reference sequence). Trimming at V came to 5 bases and at J to 5 bases, leaving 4 bases not matched to a gene. The DNA of the CDR3 is TGTGCCAGCAGGCGACTAGCGGGGGGAGACGAGCAGTACTTC. Protein product: CASRRLAGGDEQYF.

The CDR3, as DNA: TGCGCCAGCAGCTCGTTTAGGGACCCCCTTGCAACTAATGAAAAACTGTTTTTT. It encodes CASSSFRDPLATNEKLFF. This chain uses TRBV5-1 with TRBJ1-4, with D maybe TRBD1 (5 bases). The CDR3 totals 18 residues. Trimming removed 3 bases from V and 0 bases from J, with 18 bases in between. From germline, CDR1 is SGHRS and CDR2 YFSETQ. Full variable domain (missing parts from reference TRBV5-1 and TRBJ1-4): KAGVTQTPRYLIKTRGQQVTLSCSPISGHRSVSWYQQTPGQGLQFLFEYFSETQRNKGNFPGRFSGRQFSNSRSEMNVSTLELGDSALYLCASSSFRDPLATNEKLFFGSGTQLSVL.

The chain employs TRBV27 and TRBJ1-2, with 9 bases lining up with TRBD1. This CDR3 is 15 amino acids long. Trimming cost V 6 bases and J 5 bases; bases outside gene matches: 10. Germline lookup yields CDR1 MNHEY and CDR2 SMNVEV (reference sequence). CDR3 protein: CASRYTGGAGYGYTF. The CDR3 DNA reads TGTGCCAGCAGATATACAGGGGGCGCAGGTTATGGCTACACCTTC.

The chain links TRBV20-1 to TRBJ2-5, with TRBD2 as a possible D gene (6 bases). The CDR3 is 11 residues long. With 5 bases removed from V and 5 bases from J, the gap between germline ends came to 9 bases. Germline CDR1 and CDR2: DFQATT and SNEGSKA (reference sequence). As DNA, the CDR3 is TGCAGTGCTGTCCGGGGGGAGACCCAGTACTTC. Translated: CSAVRGETQYF.

This chain connects TRBV24-1 to TRBJ2-3; TRBD2 aligns across 12 bases. This CDR3 comprises 15 residues. Germline CDR1 is KGHDR and CDR2 is SFDVKD. Unmatched junction bases numbered 7, after V lost 7 bases and J lost 6 bases. CDR3 DNA: TGTGCCACCAGAACTAGCGGGGGGCCCGGGGATACGCAGTATTTT. It encodes CATRTSGGPGDTQYF.

CDR3 nucleotide sequence: TGCGCCAGCAGCCAAGATATCGCCTGGACAGGAGACAATGAGCAGTTCTTC. Translating it yields CASSQDIAWTGDNEQFF. The rearrangement links TRBV4-3 to TRBJ2-1, with TRBD1 matching over 7 bases. V lost 0 bases to trimming and J lost 5 bases; unmatched junction nucleotides: 10. The V gene's germline CDR1 is LGHNA and CDR2 YSLEER. The CDR3 has 17 amino acids.

The chain combines TRBV29-1 with TRBJ1-2; D remains ambiguous. The germline CDR1 and CDR2 sequences are SQVTM and ANQGSEA. Trimming took off 3 bases at V and 3 bases at J, with 8 bases between the two ends. The CDR3 loop spans 12 amino acids. Written as DNA, the CDR3 is TGCAGCGTTGATCACGGTTACTATGGCTACACCTTC. It codes for CSVDHGYYGYTF. Supplemented by reference TRBV29-1 and TRBJ1-2, the full variable domain reads SAVISQKPSRDICQRGTSLTIQCQVDSQVTMMFWYRQQPGQSLTLIATANQGSEATYESGFVIDKFPISRPNLTFSTLTVSNMSPEDSSIYLCSVDHGYYGYTFGSGTRLTVV.

V usage is TRBV5-4 and J usage is TRBJ2-6; D unresolved. CDR1 and CDR2 (germline): SGHNT, YYREEE (reference sequence). This CDR3 is 15 amino acids long. V was clipped by 4 bases and J by 0 bases, with 8 bases between them. The CDR3 nucleotides read TGTGCCAGCAGCCGATCTTACTCTGGGGCCAACGTCCTGACTTTC. Translating gives CASSRSYSGANVLTF.

The rearrangement links TRBV1 to TRBJ2-6; TRBD1, the D gene given by the table, was not confirmed from the DNA. TRBV1 is given as a pseudogene. The CDR3 is 15 amino acids. The CDR3 DNA reads as TGCACCAGCAGCCAAGATCAGACAGGGACCTGCCTCCTGACTTTC. Protein sequence: CTSSQDQTGTCLLTF.

This clone was picked up one time. The rearrangement joins TRBV6-4 to TRBJ1-2; a possible D gene is TRBD1 (5 bases). Trimming stripped 0 bases from V and 8 bases from J, with 19 bases between. Germline V gives CDR1 MRHNA, CDR2 SNTAGT. This CDR3 comprises 16 residues. This CDR3 is CASSDSGGSGTGGYTF. The CDR3 DNA sequence: TGTGCCAGCAGTGACTCGGGAGGAAGTGGGACCGGCGGCTACACCTTC.

This chain links TRBV6-5 with TRBJ1-6; D possibly corresponds to TRBD1 (5 bases). CDR3 length: 13 residues. Germline assignment: CDR1 MNHEY and CDR2 SVGAGI. V lost 10 bases and J 7 bases, leaving 14 bases between the germline ends. CDR3 bases: TGTGCCACCTTAGGAGGACAAAATTCACCCCTCCACTTT. Its protein product is CATLGGQNSPLHF.

The chain carries TRBV18 and TRBJ2-7, with TRBD1 matching over 9 bases. The CDR3 length is 15 residues. CDR1 is KGHSH and CDR2 is LQKENI in the germline V gene. Germline trimming cut 2 bases from V and 5 bases from J; bases unmatched to any gene: 7. The CDR3 sequence is CASSPGGTGRNEQYF. For the CDR3, the DNA is TGTGCCAGCTCACCAGGGGGGACAGGGAGAAACGAGCAGTACTTC.

This sequence joins TRBV6-5 and TRBJ1-5; D call uncertain. The CDR3 sequence is 14 residues long. The V end lost 6 bases, the J end lost 4 bases, and 13 bases lay between the germline ends. CDR1 MNHEY and CDR2 SVGAGI come from the germline V gene. The CDR3, as DNA: TGTGCCAGCAGCTACCCGGGCCCAAATCAGCCCCAGCATTTT. Its translation is CASSYPGPNQPQHF.

V and J are TRBV12-5 and TRBJ2-7; 10 bases match TRBD1. This CDR3 is 14 amino acids long. Looked up from germline, CDR1 is LGHNT and CDR2 is FRNRAP. J gave up 3 bases and V 7 bases, and 6 bases lay outside the gene matches. The CDR3: CASAPGTGVYEQYF. CDR3 DNA: TGTGCTAGTGCCCCCGGGACAGGGGTCTACGAGCAGTACTTC.

The chain employs TRBV6-5 and TRBJ2-2; a possible D gene is TRBD2 (5 bases). V was trimmed by 0 bases and J by 4 bases, leaving 6 bases between them. From germline, CDR1 is MNHEY and CDR2 SVGAGI. The CDR3 extends over 14 amino acids. The CDR3: CASSYSLATGELFF. In DNA form, the CDR3 reads TGTGCCAGCAGTTACTCCCTAGCCACCGGGGAGCTGTTTTTT.

This rearrangement joins TRBV19 to TRBJ2-5, with 8 nucleotides matching TRBD1. Unmatched junction bases numbered 11, after V lost 7 bases and J lost 4 bases. This CDR3 spans 15 amino acids. The germline gives CDR1 LNHDA, CDR2 SQIVND (reference sequence). The CDR3 DNA sequence: TGTGCCAGTACCTATGGGACAGGCCCTGGAGAGACCCAGTACTTC. Translating it yields CASTYGTGPGETQYF.